The 28 T cell receptor beta chains below come from one sample, sequenced in a study of T cell clones after liver transplantation. Using immunoSEQ multiplex PCR, the repertoire was profiled, and TCRdb retains in-frame clones only, with some absent. The repertoire includes just over 80,000 clones, 70% to 85% of them detected once, and roughly 0.44% sits in the top ten. The material was CD4+ T cells from blood, obtained almost 47 months after liver transplant. Receptors were obtained from a human patient who received a liver transplant. The graft donor may be the source of some T cells.

For the CDR3, the DNA is TGTGCCAGCAGTTATACCCGACAGTCTGAAGCTTTCTTT. Protein: CASSYTRQSEAFF. The J gene is TRBJ1-1, the V gene TRBV27; D perhaps matches TRBD1 (5 bases). Per germline, CDR1 MNHEY and CDR2 SMNVEV (reference sequence). Trimming took off 4 bases at V and 6 bases at J, with 12 bases between the two ends. This CDR3 is 13 amino acids long.

The CDR3 reads CASSPSEGEKLFF. CDR3 in DNA: TGTGCCAGCAGCCCATCGGAAGGGGAAAAACTGTTTTTT. This chain uses TRBV7-3 with TRBJ1-4; D gene ambiguous. This CDR3 is built from 13 residues. V lost 5 bases and J 8 bases, leaving 12 bases between the germline ends. Looked up from germline, CDR1 is SGHTA and CDR2 is FQGTGA.

Points on this clone: Other DNA sequences within the sample encode an identical CDR3. The rearrangement links TRBV5-1 to TRBJ2-7; possible D gene TRBD2, 7 bases. The CDR3 sequence is 16 residues long. The ends were cut back, 0 bases at V and 0 bases at J, with 13 bases in the middle. The germline gives CDR1 SGHRS, CDR2 YFSETQ. The CDR3 loop reads CASSLAGGGSSYEQYF. The CDR3 nucleotides are TGCGCCAGCAGCTTGGCTGGGGGCGGGAGCTCCTACGAGCAGTACTTC.

This clone was recorded once. This rearrangement joins TRBV28 to TRBJ1-1; a weak D match, TRBD1 (5 bases). The V gene's germline CDR1 is MDHEN and CDR2 SYDVKM. The germline V and J ends were trimmed by 4 bases and 2 bases, with 11 bases remaining between them. CDR3 length: 14 residues. In DNA form, the CDR3 reads TGTGCCAGCAGTTGGACACCTCTCAACACTGAAGCTTTCTTT. Protein sequence: CASSWTPLNTEAFF.

This sequence joins TRBV5-1 and TRBJ2-2; 8 bases agree with TRBD1. V dropped 3 bases and J dropped 7; count of bases not matched to a gene: 8. CDR3 size: 15 residues. Germline values: CDR1 SGHRS, CDR2 YFSETQ. This CDR3 reads CASSSGQGSNGELFF. The CDR3 DNA reads TGCGCCAGCAGCTCCGGACAGGGTAGTAACGGGGAGCTGTTTTTT.

The genes are TRBV7-3 and TRBJ2-2, with unresolved D. Germline V gene data show CDR1 as SGHTA and CDR2 as FQGTGA. V shed 5 bases and J shed 1 base, with 14 bases lying between them. The CDR3 is made up of 16 amino acids. Written as DNA, the CDR3 is TGTGCCAGCAGCCCCAGAGAATCCGGGAACACCGGGGAGCTGTTTTTT. Amino acids: CASSPRESGNTGELFF.

This chain uses TRBV2 with TRBJ2-2, with D unclear. The germline V gene has CDR1 SNHLY and CDR2 FYNNEI. The CDR3 is 12 amino acids. V lost 5 bases to trimming and J lost 3 bases, with 4 bases between them. Here the CDR3 reads CASSYHTGELFF. CDR3 nucleotides: TGTGCCAGCAGTTACCACACCGGGGAGCTGTTTTTT.

J is TRBJ2-2 and V is TRBV12-5, with TRBD2 as a possible D gene (5 bases). V was clipped by 5 bases and J by 5 bases, with 21 bases between them. CDR1 and CDR2 from the germline V gene are LGHNT and FRNRAP. The CDR3 has 17 amino acids. CDR3 protein: CASGPFSGSLSTGELFF. The CDR3 coding sequence is TGTGCTAGTGGTCCATTTTCGGGGTCCTTGTCTACCGGGGAGCTGTTTTTT.

V is TRBV5-4 and J is TRBJ2-6; no reliable D call. The germline CDR1 and CDR2 sequences are SGHNT and YYREEE (reference sequence). The CDR3 runs 17 residues. Trimming stripped 0 bases from V and 1 base from J, with 11 bases between. The chain's CDR3 is CASSLGLAVSGANVLTF. The CDR3 DNA is TGTGCCAGCAGCTTGGGGTTAGCCGTTTCTGGGGCCAACGTCCTGACTTTC.

The CDR3 loop is CASRKGLAEIYEQYF. The CDR3 DNA reads as TGTGCCAGCAGAAAAGGACTAGCGGAAATTTACGAGCAGTACTTC. V is TRBV28 and J is TRBJ2-7; 10 nucleotides match TRBD2. The CDR3 contains 15 residues. V shed 6 bases, J shed 4 bases, and the junction held 9 bases outside the gene matches. Germline loops: CDR1 MDHEN, CDR2 SYDVKM.

The gene calls are TRBV5-1 and TRBJ1-4; maybe TRBD1 (5 bases). This CDR3 has 15 amino acids. Germline CDR1 and CDR2: SGHRS and YFSETQ. V dropped 0 bases and J dropped 7 bases, with 13 bases sitting between them. This CDR3 is CASSLVVGASEKLFF. In DNA, the CDR3 is TGCGCCAGCAGCTTGGTTGTAGGGGCGAGTGAAAAACTGTTTTTT.

The chain recombines TRBV28 with TRBJ1-1, with a weak D call TRBD1 (5 bases). This CDR3 has 11 residues. Trimming stripped 3 bases from V and 7 bases from J, with 6 bases between. Germline assignment: CDR1 MDHEN and CDR2 SYDVKM. CDR3 sequence: CASSLRGEAFF. The DNA of the CDR3 is TGTGCCAGCAGTTTGAGGGGTGAAGCTTTCTTT.

The chain employs TRBV5-1 and TRBJ2-7; D is unresolved. Trimming took 0 bases from V and 0 from J, leaving 7 bases between them. The germline V gene has CDR1 SGHRS and CDR2 YFSETQ. The length of the CDR3 is 14 residues. The CDR3 loop is CASSLAIPSYEQYF. CDR3 DNA sequence: TGCGCCAGCAGCTTGGCCATCCCCTCCTACGAGCAGTACTTC.

Regarding this clone: Other DNA sequences in this specimen translate into the identical CDR3. The chain employs TRBV11-2 and TRBJ1-1; D gene ambiguous. V lost 0 bases and J lost 1, with 3 bases in between. Germline CDR1 reads SGHAT; CDR2 reads FQNNGV. The CDR3 consists of 13 residues. The chain's CDR3 is CASSLDWNTEAFF. In DNA form, the CDR3 reads TGTGCCAGCAGCTTAGATTGGAACACTGAAGCTTTCTTT.

This chain connects TRBV11-1 to TRBJ2-5; D is unclear. The ends were cut back, 6 bases at V and 8 bases at J, with 10 bases in the middle. Germline V gene lookup returns CDR1 SGHAT and CDR2 FQDESV (reference sequence). The CDR3 consists of 11 residues. The CDR3 sequence is CASSSSRTQYF. The CDR3 bases are TGTGCCAGCAGTTCATCCCGTACCCAGTACTTC.

This chain connects TRBV7-2 to TRBJ2-7, with TRBD1 identical over 12 bases. The trim removed 1 base at V and 5 bases at J, leaving 6 bases unmatched. CDR1 is SGHTA and CDR2 is FQGNSA in the germline V gene. The CDR3 is 16 residues long. The CDR3 loop is CASSLGGTGGYHEQYF. The CDR3 region has the DNA TGTGCCAGCAGCTTAGGGGGGACAGGGGGCTACCACGAGCAGTACTTC.

This chain connects TRBV19 to TRBJ2-7; TRBD2 matches at 7 bases. The CDR3 runs to 14 residues. After removal of 6 bases from V and 2 bases from J, the junction contained 7 bases not matched to a gene. In germline, CDR1 is LNHDA, CDR2 SQIVND (reference sequence). The CDR3 coding sequence is TGTGCCAGTAGGGCTCATACTAGCGCCTACGAGCAGTACTTC. Translating gives CASRAHTSAYEQYF. The full variable domain, with the rest looked up from reference TRBV19 and TRBJ2-7, is DGGITQSPKYLFRKEGQNVTLSCEQNLNHDAMYWYRQDPGQGLRLIYYSQIVNDFQKGDIAEGYSVSREKKESFPLTVTSAQKNPTAFYLCASRAHTSAYEQYFGPGTRLTVT.

The chain couples TRBV2 to TRBJ2-3; D is possibly TRBD2 (5 bases). The V end was cut by 7 bases, the J end by 2 bases, with 19 bases between. Germline-derived CDR1 and CDR2 are SNHLY and FYNNEI. This CDR3 region has 16 residues. DNA for the CDR3: TGTGCCAGCACGCCGCAGGCGGGCGTCACCACAGATACGCAGTATTTT. Protein sequence: CASTPQAGVTTDTQYF.

V usage is TRBV9 and J usage is TRBJ2-6; 7 bases line up with TRBD2. Trimming took 4 bases from V and 0 from J; bases not matched to a gene: 13. This CDR3 comprises 19 residues. Germline CDR1 is SGDLS and CDR2 is YYNGEE. CDR3 sequence: CASSPRGSGKSSGANVLTF. The CDR3 DNA sequence: TGTGCCAGCAGCCCCCGTGGGAGCGGGAAGAGCTCTGGGGCCAACGTCCTGACTTTC. The variable domain in full, with the rest retrieved from reference TRBV9 and TRBJ2-6, is DSGVTQTPKHLITATGQRVTLRCSPRSGDLSVYWYQQSLDQGLQFLIQYYNGEERAKGNILERFSAQQFPDLHSELNLSSLELGDSALYFCASSPRGSGKSSGANVLTFGAGSRLTVL.

This chain links TRBV28 with TRBJ2-1, with 9 nucleotides matching TRBD1. With V trimmed by 6 bases and J by 16 bases, 4 bases remained unmatched. This CDR3 is 10 amino acids long. Germline-derived CDR1 and CDR2 are MDHEN and SYDVKM. CDR3: CASRGTGQFF. DNA for the CDR3: TGTGCCAGCAGGGGGACAGGGCAATTCTTC.

The V call is TRBV27, the J call TRBJ1-1; 7 nucleotides line up with TRBD1. The germline gives CDR1 MNHEY, CDR2 SMNVEV (reference sequence). The CDR3 runs 15 residues. The junction had 18 bases not matched to a gene; V was cut back by 7 bases and J by 10 bases. The CDR3 loop reads CASTDYGYPQGRAFF. For the CDR3, the DNA is TGTGCCAGCACCGATTATGGGTATCCACAGGGGAGAGCTTTCTTT.

In this sample, this clone turned up a few times. The CDR3 here is CASRRGQGSVEKLFF. The DNA for the CDR3 is TGTGCCAGCAGACGAGGACAGGGAAGTGTAGAAAAACTGTTTTTT. The chain carries TRBV6-6 and TRBJ1-4, with TRBD1 matching over 8 bases. V shed 6 bases and J 8 bases; nucleotides not matched to a gene: 11. In germline, CDR1 is MNHNY, CDR2 SVGAGI (reference sequence). The CDR3 consists of 15 residues.

The V gene is TRBV28, the J gene TRBJ1-1, with TRBD1 matching 9 bases. The V gene end was trimmed by 10 bases and the J gene end by 4 bases; junction bases not matched to a gene: 10. Germline loops: CDR1 MDHEN, CDR2 SYDVKM. The CDR3 loop spans 14 amino acids. Here the CDR3 DNA reads TGTGCCACCCACTCACAGGGGGCAAGCACTGAAGCTTTCTTT. Protein product: CATHSQGASTEAFF.

V usage is TRBV30 and J usage is TRBJ1-2; TRBD1 aligns across 7 bases. The V gene end was trimmed by 1 base and the J gene end by 5 bases; junction bases not matched to a gene: 4. The CDR3 runs 13 residues. CDR1 is GTSNPN, CDR2 SVGIG, per germline (reference sequence). DNA for the CDR3: TGTGCCTGGAGTGCGACAGGGTTATATGGCTACACCTTC. It specifies CAWSATGLYGYTF.

The chain employs TRBV18 and TRBJ1-1, with unresolved D. Germline CDR1 KGHSH, CDR2 LQKENI. Trimming took off 2 bases at V and 4 bases at J, with 11 bases between the two ends. There are 14 residues in the CDR3. The CDR3 sequence is CASSPGREPTEAFF. CDR3 nucleotides: TGTGCCAGCTCACCAGGGAGGGAGCCCACTGAAGCTTTCTTT.

V and J are TRBV9 and TRBJ1-1, with D perhaps TRBD1 (5 bases). Germline V gene lookup returns CDR1 SGDLS and CDR2 YYNGEE. CDR3 length: 14 amino acids. V dropped 4 bases and J dropped 0 bases, with 10 bases sitting between them. The CDR3 here is CASSFDSMNTEAFF. The CDR3 DNA follows: TGTGCCAGCAGCTTCGACAGCATGAACACTGAAGCTTTCTTT.

The chain carries TRBV19 and TRBJ2-2, with 11 positions matching TRBD2. The CDR3 has 16 residues. The V segment lost 6 bases and the J segment 6 bases; nucleotides outside the gene matches: 9. Germline CDR1 is LNHDA and CDR2 is SQIVND (reference sequence). The CDR3 region is CASRGISGRASGELFF. CDR3 sequence (DNA): TGTGCCAGTAGGGGGATTAGCGGGAGGGCGTCCGGGGAGCTGTTTTTT.

CDR3 in amino acids: CASSYRTGRNEQFF. CDR3 bases: TGTGCCAGCAGTTATCGTACGGGCCGCAATGAGCAGTTCTTC. V gene TRBV7-9 combines with J gene TRBJ2-1; no clear D gene. The germline V gene has CDR1 SEHNR and CDR2 FQNEAQ (reference sequence). The CDR3 extends over 14 amino acids. The V end lost 6 bases, the J end lost 6 bases, and 15 bases lay between the germline ends.